This passage covers 31 T cell receptor beta chains from one sample sequenced in a study of T cells in Graves' hyperthyroidism and ophthalmopathy. The investigators amplified TCR beta CDR3 regions from RNA transcripts. The primer set for the first-round RT-PCR of the TCR CDR3 was HTBI. TCRdb ran MiXCR on the multiplex PCR reads and lists one entry per CDR3 protein. The sample has more than 550,000 distinct CDR3 sequences, roughly 17% seen once. Specimen: blood. The receptors derive from a man aged 50-60 years with Graves' hyperthyroidism.

This clonotype was detected only a few times. The chain recombines TRBV20-1 with TRBJ2-3; D ambiguous. Trimming stripped 5 bases from V and 0 bases from J, with 12 bases between. Germline CDR1 is DFQATT and CDR2 is SNEGSKA (reference sequence). The CDR3 runs 14 residues. CDR3 residues: CSAPERRSTDTQYF. As DNA, the CDR3 is TGCAGTGCTCCCGAACGGCGGAGCACAGATACGCAGTATTTT.

There are many counts of this clonotype. The chain combines TRBV20-1 with TRBJ1-1; maybe TRBD1 (6 bases). Looked up from germline, CDR1 is DFQATT and CDR2 is SNEGSKA (reference sequence). This CDR3 is 12 amino acids long. CDR3 protein: CRISGAATEAFF. The CDR3 DNA follows: TGCAGGATTTCGGGGGCAGCCACTGAAGCTTTCTTT.

The chain recombines TRBV5-4 with TRBJ2-7; the match to TRBD2 covers 9 bases. Germline CDR1 and CDR2: SGHNT and YYREEE (reference sequence). J was trimmed by 1 base and V by 2 bases; bases with no gene match: 4. The CDR3 consists of 15 residues. The CDR3 sequence is CASSFSGRTSYEQYF. DNA of the CDR3: TGTGCCAGCAGCTTCAGCGGGAGGACTTCCTACGAGCAGTACTTC.

This clonotype showed up many times. The chain links TRBV20-1 to TRBJ2-1, with D perhaps TRBD2 (5 bases). V lost 7 bases and J 0 bases, leaving 10 bases between the germline ends. The CDR3 totals 13 residues. Per the germline V gene, CDR1 is DFQATT and CDR2 is SNEGSKA (reference sequence). The chain's CDR3 is CSVRRTSYNEQFF. CDR3 nucleotide sequence: TGCAGTGTCAGGAGGACCTCCTACAATGAGCAGTTCTTC.

This rearrangement joins TRBV11-3 to TRBJ1-1; D not resolved. CDR3 size: 13 residues. Deletions cut 2 bases from V and 5 bases from J, with 9 bases between. Germline CDR1 is SGHNT and CDR2 is YENEEA. DNA for the CDR3: TGTGCCAGCAGCTTAAACGGGCAAACTGAAGCTTTCTTT. Its protein is CASSLNGQTEAFF.

The CDR3 DNA reads as TGCGCCAGCAGCCACCAAAACGGACAGGGGGCCTACGAGCAGTACTTC. Protein product: CASSHQNGQGAYEQYF. The chain links TRBV4-1 to TRBJ2-7; TRBD1 agrees at 10 bases. The CDR3 is made up of 16 amino acids. The V and J ends lost 3 bases and 2 bases, in that order; junction bases with no gene match: 7. Germline-derived CDR1 and CDR2 are MGHRA and YSYEKL.

The sample holds many counts of this clonotype. The V call is TRBV20-1, the J call TRBJ2-1; D is ambiguous. The CDR3 length is 14 residues. V gave up 6 bases and J gave up 0 bases, with 12 bases separating them. In germline, CDR1 is DFQATT, CDR2 SNEGSKA (reference sequence). CDR3 loop: CSALQVGSYNEQFF. DNA for the CDR3: TGCAGTGCCCTCCAGGTGGGCTCCTACAATGAGCAGTTCTTC.

The sample holds a few counts of this clonotype. The chain uses TRBV19 and TRBJ2-2; D assignment may be TRBD1 or TRBD2 (5 bases each). The CDR3 totals 13 residues. Trimming took 7 bases from V and 9 from J, leaving 15 bases between them. Germline V gene sequence: CDR1 LNHDA, CDR2 SQIVND (reference sequence). The CDR3 DNA follows: TGTGCCAGTACTTCGAGCACGGGACGGGAGCTGTTTTTT. This sequence encodes CASTSSTGRELFF.

CDR3 nucleotide sequence: TGTGCCAGCAGACCACTAGCGGGAGGGAACGAGCAGTACTTC. It is translated as CASRPLAGGNEQYF. The chain carries TRBV6-2 or TRBV6-3 and TRBJ2-7; 13 nucleotides line up with TRBD2. V lost 6 bases and J lost 5; bases outside the gene matches: 4. The CDR3 runs 14 residues. Per germline, CDR1 MNHEY and CDR2 SVGEGT.

This clonotype has only a few counts. The chain combines TRBV13 with TRBJ2-4, with TRBD2 identical over 9 bases. This CDR3 comprises 15 residues. Germline-derived CDR1 and CDR2 are PRHDT and FYEKMQ (reference sequence). The junction had 8 bases not matched to a gene; V was cut back by 3 bases and J by 8 bases. In nucleotides, the CDR3 is TGTGCCAGCAGCTTCCCTACGCGGGAGGGATACATTCAGTACTTC. Amino acid sequence: CASSFPTREGYIQYF. Using reference TRBV13 and TRBJ2-4 for the parts outside the CDR3, the full variable domain is AAGVIQSPRHLIKEKRETATLKCYPIPRHDTVYWYQQGPGQDPQFLISFYEKMQSDKGSIPDRFSAQQFSDYHSELNMSSLELGDSALYFCASSFPTREGYIQYFGAGTRLSVL.

The rearrangement uses TRBV18 and TRBJ2-1; 7 bases are a match to TRBD2. Germline CDR1 reads KGHSH; CDR2 reads LQKENI. Unmatched junction bases numbered 14, after V lost 3 bases and J lost 0 bases. The CDR3 length is 19 residues. The CDR3 coding sequence is TGTGCCAGCTCACCGTCCGGGGCAGGGCTAGCGGTCTCCTACAATGAGCAGTTCTTC. Protein: CASSPSGAGLAVSYNEQFF. Filled out from reference TRBV18 and TRBJ2-1, the complete variable domain reads NAGVMQNPRHLVRRRGQEARLRCSPMKGHSHVYWYRQLPEEGLKFMVYLQKENIIDESGMPKERFSAEFPKEGPSILRIQQVVRGDSAAYFCASSPSGAGLAVSYNEQFFGPGTRLTVL.

This clonotype was counted at least ten times. The chain has TRBV5-1 and TRBJ2-7; 9 bases match TRBD1. The germline gives CDR1 SGHRS, CDR2 YFSETQ. This CDR3 region has 14 residues. V lost 4 bases, J lost 3 bases, and 5 bases stayed unmatched. The CDR3 region has the DNA TGCGCCAGCAGCCCGACGGGACAGGGCTACGAGCAGTACTTC. Protein product: CASSPTGQGYEQYF. Using reference TRBV5-1 and TRBJ2-7 for the parts outside the CDR3, the full variable domain is KAGVTQTPRYLIKTRGQQVTLSCSPISGHRSVSWYQQTPGQGLQFLFEYFSETQRNKGNFPGRFSGRQFSNSRSEMNVSTLELGDSALYLCASSPTGQGYEQYFGPGTRLTVT.

This clonotype was recorded at least ten times. This sequence joins TRBV19 and TRBJ2-7; tentatively, D is TRBD1 (6 bases). This CDR3 spans 14 amino acids. Germline V gene lookup returns CDR1 LNHDA and CDR2 SQIVND (reference sequence). Between the trimmed V and J ends, which lost 4 bases and 6 bases, there was a span of 16 bases. In nucleotides, the CDR3 is TGTGCCAGTAGTAACAGGGTCGCATCTGGCGAGCAGTACTTC. Protein: CASSNRVASGEQYF.

This clonotype was observed many times. V usage is TRBV24-1 and J usage is TRBJ2-7; 13 bases align to TRBD2. Germline loops: CDR1 KGHDR, CDR2 SFDVKD. The CDR3 totals 15 residues. J gave up 5 bases and V 3 bases, and 3 bases lay outside the gene matches. DNA for the CDR3: TGTGCCACCAGTGATAGACTAGCGGGAGGCAACGAGCAGTACTTC. It is translated as CATSDRLAGGNEQYF.

As for this clonotype: A much more abundant neighbour one base away suggests this may be a read error. This chain joins TRBV3-1 and TRBJ1-1; D uncertain. The CDR3 has 11 amino acids. V gave up 0 bases and J gave up 11 bases, with 7 bases separating them. Germline loops: CDR1 LGHDT, CDR2 YNNKEL (reference sequence). CDR3 coding DNA: TGTGCCAGCAGCCAAGAGGCGGCGGCTTTCTTT. Protein sequence: CASSQEAAAFF. Looking up the rest from reference TRBV3-1 and TRBJ1-1 gives the full variable domain: DTAVSQTPKYLVTQMGNDKSIKCEQNLGHDTMYWYKQDSKKFLKIMFSYNNKELIINETVPNRFSPKSPDKAHLNLHINSLELGDSAVYFCASSQEAAAFFGQGTRLTVV.

This clonotype appeared many times. The chain uses TRBV20-1 and TRBJ2-6; D gene ambiguous. V was shortened by 0 bases and J by 0 bases, with 15 bases between the two germline ends. The CDR3 covers 18 residues. Germline V gives CDR1 DFQATT, CDR2 SNEGSKA (reference sequence). The CDR3 loop is CSARDLWAGHSGANVLTF. The CDR3 coding sequence is TGCAGTGCTAGAGATCTATGGGCCGGGCACTCTGGGGCCAACGTCCTGACTTTC.

This clonotype occurred many times. V usage is TRBV28 and J usage is TRBJ1-2, with 7 positions matching TRBD1. This CDR3 is built from 15 residues. The V and J ends lost 3 bases and 7 bases, in that order; junction bases with no gene match: 11. Per the germline V gene, CDR1 is MDHEN and CDR2 is SYDVKM. The CDR3, as DNA: TGTGCCAGCAGTTTTCCCGCGGCAGGGGGGTTTGGCTACACCTTC. It codes for CASSFPAAGGFGYTF.

The table lists this clonotype with many counts. This chain uses TRBV27 with TRBJ2-7; D is undetermined. The V end was cut by 4 bases, the J end by 4 bases, with 14 bases between. CDR3 length: 14 amino acids. Germline lookup yields CDR1 MNHEY and CDR2 SMNVEV (reference sequence). The CDR3 here is CASSYGAPPYEQYF. CDR3 coding DNA: TGTGCCAGCAGTTATGGAGCTCCACCTTACGAGCAGTACTTC.

This clonotype was observed at least ten times. The chain recombines TRBV30 with TRBJ2-7; the match to TRBD1 covers 11 bases. The V and J ends lost 1 base and 4 bases, in that order; junction bases with no gene match: 3. CDR1 is GTSNPN and CDR2 is SVGIG in the germline V gene (reference sequence). The CDR3 totals 14 residues. The CDR3 here is CAWSADRGRYEQYF. The CDR3 DNA reads TGTGCCTGGAGTGCGGACAGGGGGCGGTACGAGCAGTACTTC.

This clonotype showed up many times. The chain recombines TRBV2 with TRBJ2-5; D is unclear. V lost 4 bases and J 1 base, leaving 7 bases between the germline ends. The germline gives CDR1 SNHLY, CDR2 FYNNEI. The CDR3 runs to 13 residues. The CDR3 loop reads CASSAPGQETQYF. The CDR3 nucleotides read TGTGCCAGCAGTGCTCCCGGCCAAGAGACCCAGTACTTC.

Concerning this clonotype: A read error may be the cause here, since a much bigger clone is one base away. The chain combines TRBV2 with TRBJ1-6; 8 bases are a match to TRBD1. CDR3 size: 15 residues. Germline-derived CDR1 and CDR2 are SNHLY and FYNNEI. Here the CDR3 reads CASCDRGAGNSPLHF. In DNA, the CDR3 is TGTGCCAGCTGTGACAGGGGCGCGGGGAATTCACCCCTCCACTTT.

This clonotype showed up just a few times. J is TRBJ2-3 and V is TRBV12-3 or TRBV12-4, with D possibly matching TRBD2 (6 bases). The CDR3 extends over 16 amino acids. The V end lost 3 bases, the J end lost 2 bases, and 15 bases lay between the germline ends. CDR3 nucleotides: TGTGCCAGCAGTTTTTGGCCTAGCGAAATCACAGATACGCAGTATTTT. Residues: CASSFWPSEITDTQYF.

This clonotype was observed a few times. This chain joins TRBV11-2 and TRBJ1-4, with 8 nucleotides matching TRBD1. Germline-derived CDR1 and CDR2 are SGHAT and FQNNGV. Trimming took 5 bases from V and 8 from J; bases not matched to a gene: 13. The CDR3 is 16 amino acids. For the CDR3, the DNA is TGTGCCAGCAGCCCGTTCGACGGACAGGGAAAGGAAAAACTGTTTTTT. Amino acid sequence: CASSPFDGQGKEKLFF.

V is TRBV28 and J is TRBJ1-6, with D perhaps TRBD1 (5 bases). The CDR3 runs 16 residues. The V gene lost 3 bases and the J gene lost 0 bases, with 9 bases spanning the gap. The V gene's germline CDR1 is MDHEN and CDR2 SYDVKM. CDR3 nucleotides: TGTGCCAGCAGTTTGGGGGTAGACTCCTATAATTCACCCCTCCACTTT. Amino acid sequence: CASSLGVDSYNSPLHF.

This clonotype was detected many times. The V gene is TRBV28, the J gene TRBJ1-1, with 10 bases aligning to TRBD1. V was pared by 6 bases and J by 4 bases, with 11 bases of the junction left unmatched. The germline V gene has CDR1 MDHEN and CDR2 SYDVKM. The CDR3 totals 16 residues. CDR3 sequence reads: CASSPGQGTGVTEAFF. DNA of the CDR3: TGTGCCAGCAGCCCGGGACAGGGGACCGGGGTCACTGAAGCTTTCTTT.

This clonotype has ten or more counts. The V and J genes are TRBV28 and TRBJ2-3; D may be TRBD2 (5 bases). V lost 6 bases and J 7 bases, leaving 11 bases between the germline ends. The germline gives CDR1 MDHEN, CDR2 SYDVKM. This CDR3 spans 12 amino acids. The CDR3 sequence is CASRASRNTQYF. CDR3 nucleotide sequence: TGTGCCAGCAGGGCTAGCAGGAATACGCAGTATTTT. The full variable domain, its missing parts supplied by reference TRBV28 and TRBJ2-3, is DVKVTQSSRYLVKRTGEKVFLECVQDMDHENMFWYRQDPGLGLRLIYFSYDVKMKEKGDIPEGYSVSREKKERFSLILESASTNQTSMYLCASRASRNTQYFGPGTRLTVL.

This clonotype has ten or more counts. The rearrangement uses TRBV6-1 and TRBJ2-7, with D perhaps TRBD2 (6 bases). This CDR3 has 12 residues. Deletions cut 8 bases from V and 4 bases from J, with 12 bases between. Germline V gene data show CDR1 as MNHNS and CDR2 as SASEGT. Here the CDR3 reads CASGRGKYEQYF. CDR3 sequence (DNA): TGTGCCAGCGGCCGGGGGAAATACGAGCAGTACTTC.

The gene calls are TRBV5-1 and TRBJ1-5; D is perhaps TRBD1 (5 bases). The CDR3 sequence is 15 residues long. Germline V gene lookup returns CDR1 SGHRS and CDR2 YFSETQ. V gave up 0 bases and J gave up 1 base, with 8 bases separating them. CDR3 region: CASSLDGTSNQPQHF. The CDR3 nucleotides read TGCGCCAGCAGCTTGGATGGGACGAGCAATCAGCCCCAGCATTTT.

At least ten counts were recorded for this clonotype. The V gene is TRBV20-1, the J gene TRBJ2-1; TRBD2 matches at 7 bases. In germline, CDR1 is DFQATT, CDR2 SNEGSKA (reference sequence). CDR3 length equals 16 residues. V shed 1 base, J shed 0 bases, and the junction held 6 bases outside the gene matches. The CDR3 loop reads CSARAQTGGSYNEQFF. DNA for the CDR3: TGCAGTGCTAGAGCACAAACGGGGGGCTCCTACAATGAGCAGTTCTTC.

This clonotype was recorded many times. The chain is built from TRBV12-3 or TRBV12-4 and TRBJ2-7; possible D gene TRBD1, 6 bases. The CDR3 sequence is 13 residues long. Between the trimmed V and J ends, which lost 5 bases and 2 bases, there was a span of 10 bases. Here the CDR3 DNA reads TGTGCCAGCAGTAAGGACAGCCCCTACGAGCAGTACTTC. It codes for CASSKDSPYEQYF.

The V and J genes are TRBV6-1 and TRBJ2-2; D unclear. CDR1 is MNHNS, CDR2 SASEGT, per germline. The CDR3 is 16 residues long. With 11 bases removed from V and 4 bases from J, the gap between germline ends came to 23 bases. The CDR3 sequence: CACGGKTSVLTGELFF. In DNA, the CDR3 is TGTGCCTGCGGCGGAAAAACATCCGTGCTCACCGGGGAGCTGTTTTTT.